Listed below are T cell receptor beta chains from one sample, sequenced in a study of blood T cell repertoires in COVID-19. Here immunoSEQ multiplex PCR was the method, and the copy in TCRdb shows in-frame clones only, minus some. The data hold some 26,000 clones, with around 85% observed a single time. Specimen: peripheral blood. Source of these receptors: a man between 45 and 60 years old with active or convalescent COVID-19. Each CDR3 is given with its conserved first and last residue. D genes are given only for firm matches. Clone size is not always given. Where it is, it says once, few, many or a class for expanded clones.

TRBJ2-7 TRBV20-1 16 TRBD2 - TGCAGTGCTAGTACTAGCGGGAGGCTCCCGACCTACGAGCAGTACTTC CSASTSGRLPTYEQYF
TRBJ1-2 TRBV2 12 - - TGTGCCAGCACCCAAGGGAGGGATGGCTACACCTTC CASTQGRDGYTF
TRBJ2-3 TRBV30 13 - - TGTGCCTGGAGTGTAGCCGGGACAGATACGCAGTATTTT CAWSVAGTDTQYF
TRBJ1-1 TRBV30 13 - - TGTGCCTGGAAGAGGTTAGGGAACACTGAAGCTTTCTTT CAWKRLGNTEAFF
TRBJ2-3 TRBV5-1 14 TRBD2 few TGCCCCCGCAGCTCGGGGGGGCGGGGCGATACGCAGTATTTT CPRSSGGRGDTQYF
TRBJ2-1 TRBV11-3 16 - - TGTGCCAGCAGCTTAGGCGGGACGGTCGCCTACAATGAGCAGTTCTTC CASSLGGTVAYNEQFF
TRBJ1-5 TRBV30 14 - - TGTGCCTGGAGTGGACCTAGGGAGGATCAGCCCCAGCATTTT CAWSGPREDQPQHF
TRBJ2-3 TRBV2 15 TRBD2 - TGTGCCAGCAGTGAATGGCTAGCGGGCACAGATACGCAGTATTTT CASSEWLAGTDTQYF
TRBJ2-3 TRBV11-2 15 - - TGTGCCAGCATCATCCGGCCGACAAGCACAGATACGCAGTATTTT CASIIRPTSTDTQYF
TRBJ2-2 TRBV28 13 - - TGTGCCAGCAGTTTACTAGCGACCGGGGAGCTGTTTTTT CASSLLATGELFF
TRBJ1-2 TRBV20-1 11 - - TGCAGTGCTAGAACAGGGACTGGCTACACCTTC CSARTGTGYTF
TRBJ1-3 TRBV10-3 15 TRBD1 - TGTGCCATCACCTCGACAGGGGGACTCGGAAACACCATATATTTT CAITSTGGLGNTIYF
TRBJ1-2 TRBV28 16 - once TGTGCCAGCACCACCGGAGGGGCAGGGTCTAACTATGGCTACACCTTC CASTTGGAGSNYGYTF
TRBJ1-3 TRBV4-2 13 - - TGTGCCAGCAGCTCGGGCTCTGGAAACACCATATATTTT CASSSGSGNTIYF
TRBJ1-6 TRBV4-1 17 TRBD1 - TGCGCCAGCAGCCAGCCTTACGACAGGGGGGATAATTCACCCCTCCACTTT CASSQPYDRGDNSPLHF
TRBJ1-4 TRBV27 14 - - TGTGCCAGCAGTTCGGGGGGGTTGGGGGAAAAACTGTTTTTT CASSSGGLGEKLFF
TRBJ2-7 TRBV5-1 14 - - TGCGCCAGCAGCTGGCGGGGAGGTGCCAACGAGCAGTACTTC CASSWRGGANEQYF